This TCR beta chain was sequenced in a study of shared clonotypes between healthy human individuals. The naive CD8 population came from CD45RO-negative cells selected for CCR7, without terminally differentiated effector memory CD45RA+ cells. Clones were sequenced by immunoSEQ multiplex PCR, and TCRdb holds only the in-frame ones, with some missing. The table shows some 2 million clones, with approximately 94% occurring only once. V was clipped by 8 bases and J by 2 bases; unmatched bases: 2. Germline CDR1 reads MRHNA; CDR2 reads SNTAGT. CDR3 size: 12 residues. This TCR was sampled from a man aged 18-30 years in good health. The chain links TRBV6-4 to TRBJ2-7; 8 bases line up with TRBD1. The sequenced sample consisted of naive CD8+ T cells sorted from blood. CDR3 nucleotide sequence: TGTGCCAGCCGGGACAGGCCCTACGAGCAGTACTTC. The encoded protein is CASRDRPYEQYF.